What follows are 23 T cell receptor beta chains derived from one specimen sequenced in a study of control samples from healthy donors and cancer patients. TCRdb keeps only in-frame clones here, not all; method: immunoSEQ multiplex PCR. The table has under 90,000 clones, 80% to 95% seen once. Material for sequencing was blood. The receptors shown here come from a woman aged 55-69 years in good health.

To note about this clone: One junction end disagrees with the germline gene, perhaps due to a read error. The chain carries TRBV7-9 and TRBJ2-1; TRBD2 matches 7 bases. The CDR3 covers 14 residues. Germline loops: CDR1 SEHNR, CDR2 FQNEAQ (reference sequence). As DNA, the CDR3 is TGTGCCAGCAGCGTAGCGGGTTACTACAATGAGCAGTTCTTC. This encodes CASSVAGYYNEQFF.

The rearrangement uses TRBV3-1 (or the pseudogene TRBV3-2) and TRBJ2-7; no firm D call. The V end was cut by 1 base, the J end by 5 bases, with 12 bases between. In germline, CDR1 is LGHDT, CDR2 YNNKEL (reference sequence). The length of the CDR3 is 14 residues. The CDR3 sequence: CASSQGRVTNEQYF. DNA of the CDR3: TGTGCCAGCAGCCAAGGTCGGGTAACGAACGAGCAGTACTTC.

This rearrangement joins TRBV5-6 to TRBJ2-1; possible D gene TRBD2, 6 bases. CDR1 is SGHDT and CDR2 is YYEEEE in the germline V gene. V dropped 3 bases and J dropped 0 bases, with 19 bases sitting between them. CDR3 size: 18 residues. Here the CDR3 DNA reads TGTGCCAGCAGCTCCCCTCCCGCGATGGGGGGCTCCTACAATGAGCAGTTCTTC. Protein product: CASSSPPAMGGSYNEQFF.

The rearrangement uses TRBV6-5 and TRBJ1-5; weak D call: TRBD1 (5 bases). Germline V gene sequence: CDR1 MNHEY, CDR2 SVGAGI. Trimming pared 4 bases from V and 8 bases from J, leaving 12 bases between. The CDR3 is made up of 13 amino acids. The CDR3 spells CASSSGLREPQHF. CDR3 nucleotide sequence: TGTGCCAGCAGTTCGGGACTCCGAGAGCCCCAGCATTTT.

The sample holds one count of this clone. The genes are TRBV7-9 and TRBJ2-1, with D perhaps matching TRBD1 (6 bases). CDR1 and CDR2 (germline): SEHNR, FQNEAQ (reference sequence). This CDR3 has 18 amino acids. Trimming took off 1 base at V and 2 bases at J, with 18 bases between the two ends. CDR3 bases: TGTGCCAGCAGCTTAGAATCTGGTAGGGCAGGGGCCTACAATGAGCAGTTCTTC. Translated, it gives CASSLESGRAGAYNEQFF.

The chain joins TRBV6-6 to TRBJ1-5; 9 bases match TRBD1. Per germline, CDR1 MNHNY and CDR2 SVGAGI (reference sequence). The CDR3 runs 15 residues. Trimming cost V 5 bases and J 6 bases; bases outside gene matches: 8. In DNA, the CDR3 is TGTGCCAGCAGTCGCGACAGGGGGTCGGGTCAGCCCCAGCATTTT. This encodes CASSRDRGSGQPQHF.

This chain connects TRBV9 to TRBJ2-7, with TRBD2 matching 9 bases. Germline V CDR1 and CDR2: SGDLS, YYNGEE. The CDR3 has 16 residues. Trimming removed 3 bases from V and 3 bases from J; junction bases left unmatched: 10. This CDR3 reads CASSDHLLTSGYEQYF. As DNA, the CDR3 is TGTGCCAGCAGCGACCACCTTCTGACTAGCGGCTACGAGCAGTACTTC.

The CDR3 nucleotides are TGTGCCAGCAGCCACCCCTGGGGGGGAGATACGCAGTATTTT. This translates into CASSHPWGGDTQYF. This chain joins TRBV14 and TRBJ2-3; 7 nucleotides align to TRBD2. Germline values: CDR1 SGHDN, CDR2 FVKESK. Unmatched junction bases numbered 5, after V lost 3 bases and J lost 5 bases. The CDR3 runs to 14 residues.

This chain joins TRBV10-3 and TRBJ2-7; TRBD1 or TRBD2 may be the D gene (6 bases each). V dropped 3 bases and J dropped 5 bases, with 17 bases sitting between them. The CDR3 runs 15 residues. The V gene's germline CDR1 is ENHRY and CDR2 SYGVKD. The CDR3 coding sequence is TGTGCCATCAGTGAAAACCGTGAGGGGGGTCACGAGCAGTACTTC. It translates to CAISENREGGHEQYF.

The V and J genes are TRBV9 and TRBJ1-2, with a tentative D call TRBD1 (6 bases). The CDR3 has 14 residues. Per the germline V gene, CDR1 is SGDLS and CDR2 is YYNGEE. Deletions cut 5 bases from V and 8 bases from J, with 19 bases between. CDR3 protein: CASRATGFSDGYTF. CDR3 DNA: TGTGCCAGCAGGGCAACAGGGTTCAGCGACGGCTACACCTTC.

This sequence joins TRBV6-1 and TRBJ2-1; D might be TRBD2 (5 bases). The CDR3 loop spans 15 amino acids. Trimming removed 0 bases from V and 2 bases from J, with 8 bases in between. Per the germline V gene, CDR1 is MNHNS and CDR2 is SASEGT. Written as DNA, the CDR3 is TGTGCCAGCAGTGAAGCCCAGGAGGCCTACAATGAGCAGTTCTTC. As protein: CASSEAQEAYNEQFF.

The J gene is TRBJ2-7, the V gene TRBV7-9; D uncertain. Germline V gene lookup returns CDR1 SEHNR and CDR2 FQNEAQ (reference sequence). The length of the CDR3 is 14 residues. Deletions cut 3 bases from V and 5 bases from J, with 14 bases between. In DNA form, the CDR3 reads TGTGCCAGCAGCTTTAGTGGGAATGGGAACGAGCAGTACTTC. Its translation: CASSFSGNGNEQYF.

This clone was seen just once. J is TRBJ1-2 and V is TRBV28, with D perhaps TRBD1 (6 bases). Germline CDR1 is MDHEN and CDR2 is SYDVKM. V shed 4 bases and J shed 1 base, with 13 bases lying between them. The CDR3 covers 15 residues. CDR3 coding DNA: TGTGCCAGCAGTTATTCCCAGGGGTTTAACTATGGCTACACCTTC. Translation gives CASSYSQGFNYGYTF.

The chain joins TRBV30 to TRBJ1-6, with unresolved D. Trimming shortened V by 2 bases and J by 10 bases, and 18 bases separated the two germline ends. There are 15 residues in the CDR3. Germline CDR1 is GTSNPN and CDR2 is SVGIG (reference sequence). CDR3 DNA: TGTGCCTGGAGTAGGAGAGGCCTAGACCGGTCACCCCTCCACTTT. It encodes CAWSRRGLDRSPLHF.

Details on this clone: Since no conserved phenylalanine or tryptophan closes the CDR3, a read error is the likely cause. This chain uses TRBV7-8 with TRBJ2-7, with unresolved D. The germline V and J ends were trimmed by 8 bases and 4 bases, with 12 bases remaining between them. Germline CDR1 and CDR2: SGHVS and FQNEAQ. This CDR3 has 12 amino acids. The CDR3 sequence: CASGQQVYEQYL. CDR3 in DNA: TGTGCCAGCGGGCAGCAGGTGTACGAGCAGTACCTC.

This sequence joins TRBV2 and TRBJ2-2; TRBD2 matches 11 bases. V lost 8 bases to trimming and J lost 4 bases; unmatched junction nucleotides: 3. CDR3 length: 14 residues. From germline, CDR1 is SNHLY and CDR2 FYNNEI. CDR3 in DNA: TGTGCCAGCCGAGGGACTAGCGGCACCGGGGAGCTGTTTTTT. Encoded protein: CASRGTSGTGELFF.

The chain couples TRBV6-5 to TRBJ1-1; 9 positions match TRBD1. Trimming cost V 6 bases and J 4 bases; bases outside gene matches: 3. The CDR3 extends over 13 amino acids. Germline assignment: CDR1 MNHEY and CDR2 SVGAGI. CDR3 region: CASSDRGGTEAFF. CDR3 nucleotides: TGTGCCAGCAGCGACAGGGGGGGCACTGAAGCTTTCTTT.

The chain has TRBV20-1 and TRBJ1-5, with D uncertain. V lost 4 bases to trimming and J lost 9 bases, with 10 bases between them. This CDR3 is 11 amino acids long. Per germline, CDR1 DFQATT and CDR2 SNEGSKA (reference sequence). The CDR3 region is CSATPNGPQHF. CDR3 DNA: TGCAGTGCTACGCCGAACGGGCCCCAGCATTTT.

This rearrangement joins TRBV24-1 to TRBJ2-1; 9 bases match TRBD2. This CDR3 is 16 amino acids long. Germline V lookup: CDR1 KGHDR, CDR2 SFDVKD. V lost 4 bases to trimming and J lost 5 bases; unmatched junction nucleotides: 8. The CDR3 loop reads CATSEWTSVMHNEQFF. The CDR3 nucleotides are TGTGCCACCAGTGAATGGACTAGCGTTATGCACAATGAGCAGTTCTTC.

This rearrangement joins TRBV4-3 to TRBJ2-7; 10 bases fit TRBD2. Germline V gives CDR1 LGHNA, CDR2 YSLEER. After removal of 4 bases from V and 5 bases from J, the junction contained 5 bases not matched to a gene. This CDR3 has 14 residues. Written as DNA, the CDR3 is TGCGCCAGCAGCCGGGTGCTAGCGGGAGACGAGCAGTACTTC. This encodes CASSRVLAGDEQYF.

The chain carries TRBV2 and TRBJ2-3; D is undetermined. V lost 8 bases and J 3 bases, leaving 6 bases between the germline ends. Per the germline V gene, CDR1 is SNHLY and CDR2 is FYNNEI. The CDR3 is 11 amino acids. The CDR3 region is CASLDTDTQYF. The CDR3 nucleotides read TGTGCCAGCCTAGATACAGATACGCAGTATTTT.

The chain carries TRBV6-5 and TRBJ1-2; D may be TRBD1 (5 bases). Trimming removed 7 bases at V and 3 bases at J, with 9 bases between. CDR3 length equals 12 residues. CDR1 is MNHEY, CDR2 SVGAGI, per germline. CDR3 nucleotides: TGTGCCAGCAAGAGGGGCCACTATGGCTACACCTTC. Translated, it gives CASKRGHYGYTF.

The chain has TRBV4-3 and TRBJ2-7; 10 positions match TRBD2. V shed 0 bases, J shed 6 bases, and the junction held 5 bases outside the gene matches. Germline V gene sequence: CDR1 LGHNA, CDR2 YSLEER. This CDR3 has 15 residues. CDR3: CASSQELAGALEQYF. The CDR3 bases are TGCGCCAGCAGCCAAGAGCTAGCGGGAGCACTCGAGCAGTACTTC.